This T cell receptor beta chain is from a study of blood T cell repertoires in COVID-19. About the research overall: Samples came from the United States, Italy and Spain, spanning acute and convalescent COVID-19. T cells, B-cell-depleted T cells, or PBMCs provided the cDNA or gDNA that served as material.

Per the germline V gene, CDR1 is SNHLY and CDR2 is FYNNEI. Unmatched junction bases numbered 2, after V lost 1 base and J lost 2 bases. This CDR3 is 15 amino acids long. As originally analysed: Researchers report that nucleated cell counts were estimated from reference gene primer amplification. Here immunoSEQ multiplex PCR was the method, and the copy in TCRdb shows in-frame clones only, minus some. From that table come the V and J calls and clone size; the DNA was used to work out D and trimming. Here the sample spans over 100,000 clones, approximately 90% being singletons. The receptor comes from a man in his fifties or sixties with active COVID-19. The sequencing sample was made of peripheral blood. V usage is TRBV2 and J usage is TRBJ2-5, with TRBD1 matching over 9 bases. The CDR3 coding sequence is TGTGCCAGCAGTGAAGACAGGGGGCAGCAAGAGACCCAGTACTTC. Protein: CASSEDRGQQETQYF.